This TCR beta chain was sequenced for a study of T-cell memory formation after mild COVID-19. Study-wide context: Largely donor-specific TCR clusters were found.

On this clonotype itself: Its antigen is unidentified.

Unmatched junction bases numbered 7, after V lost 4 bases and J lost 1 base. CDR3 length: 17 residues. Germline V lookup: CDR1 SGHVS, CDR2 FQNEAQ. One entry per CDR3 protein results from TCRdb running MiXCR on the 5' RACE reads. The data show 450,000 to 650,000 distinct CDR3 sequences, about 20% seen once. Study-level points and caveats: Some clones that responded were present in memory (sampled pre-infection), which suggests cross-reactive memory joined. For contracting clones, CD4+ ones sat mainly in CM and EM, CD8+ in EMRA.

The origin of this receptor is an adult woman who had mild COVID-19 (a few samples of this study predate the infection). Cell type and time point are not known. The genes are TRBV7-8 and TRBJ1-1; 12 nucleotides match TRBD1. Sequenced: PBMCs or a T cell subset sorted from them (not recorded which). CDR3 nucleotide sequence: TGTGCCAGCAGCTGGGACAGGGGGCTCTCGTCGAACACTGAAGCTTTCTTT. This codes for CASSWDRGLSSNTEAFF.